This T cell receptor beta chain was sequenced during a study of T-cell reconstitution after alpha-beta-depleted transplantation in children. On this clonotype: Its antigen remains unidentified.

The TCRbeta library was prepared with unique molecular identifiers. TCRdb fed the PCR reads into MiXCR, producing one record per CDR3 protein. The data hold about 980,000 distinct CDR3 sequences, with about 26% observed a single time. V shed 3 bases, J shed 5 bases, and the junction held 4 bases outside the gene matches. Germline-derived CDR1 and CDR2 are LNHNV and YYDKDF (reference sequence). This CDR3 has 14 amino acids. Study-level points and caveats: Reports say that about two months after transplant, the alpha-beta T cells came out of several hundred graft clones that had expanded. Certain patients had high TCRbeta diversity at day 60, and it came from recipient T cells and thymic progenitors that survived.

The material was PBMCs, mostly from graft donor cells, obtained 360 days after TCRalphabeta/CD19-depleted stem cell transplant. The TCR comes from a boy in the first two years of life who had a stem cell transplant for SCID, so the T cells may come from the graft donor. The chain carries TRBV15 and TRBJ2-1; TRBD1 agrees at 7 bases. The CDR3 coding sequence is TGTGCCACCAGCAGGGGGGACAGAAACAATGAGCAGTTCTTC. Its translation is CATSRGDRNNEQFF.